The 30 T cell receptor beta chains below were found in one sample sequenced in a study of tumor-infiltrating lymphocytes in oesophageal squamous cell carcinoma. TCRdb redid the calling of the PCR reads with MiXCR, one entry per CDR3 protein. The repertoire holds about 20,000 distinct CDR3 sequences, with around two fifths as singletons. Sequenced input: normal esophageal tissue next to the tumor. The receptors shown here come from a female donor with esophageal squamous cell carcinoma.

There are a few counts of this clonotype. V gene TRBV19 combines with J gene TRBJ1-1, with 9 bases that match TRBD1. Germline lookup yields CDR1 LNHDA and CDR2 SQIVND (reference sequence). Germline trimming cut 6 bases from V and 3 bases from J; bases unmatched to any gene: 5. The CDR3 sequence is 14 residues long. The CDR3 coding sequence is TGTGCCAGTAGCATCGGACAGGGGTACACTGAAGCTTTCTTT. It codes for CASSIGQGYTEAFF. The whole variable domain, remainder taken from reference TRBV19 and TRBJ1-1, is DGGITQSPKYLFRKEGQNVTLSCEQNLNHDAMYWYRQDPGQGLRLIYYSQIVNDFQKGDIAEGYSVSREKKESFPLTVTSAQKNPTAFYLCASSIGQGYTEAFFGQGTRLTVV.

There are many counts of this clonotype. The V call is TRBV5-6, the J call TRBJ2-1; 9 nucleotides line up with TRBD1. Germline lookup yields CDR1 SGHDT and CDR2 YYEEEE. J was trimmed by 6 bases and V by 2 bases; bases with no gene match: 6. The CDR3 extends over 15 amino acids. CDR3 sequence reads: CASSFRDRVGNEQFF. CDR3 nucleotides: TGTGCCAGCAGCTTCCGGGACAGGGTGGGCAATGAGCAGTTCTTC. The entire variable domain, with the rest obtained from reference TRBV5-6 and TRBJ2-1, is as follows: DAGVTQSPTHLIKTRGQQVTLRCSPKSGHDTVSWYQQALGQGPQFIFQYYEEEERQRGNFPDRFSGHQFPNYSSELNVNALLLGDSALYLCASSFRDRVGNEQFFGPGTRLTVL.

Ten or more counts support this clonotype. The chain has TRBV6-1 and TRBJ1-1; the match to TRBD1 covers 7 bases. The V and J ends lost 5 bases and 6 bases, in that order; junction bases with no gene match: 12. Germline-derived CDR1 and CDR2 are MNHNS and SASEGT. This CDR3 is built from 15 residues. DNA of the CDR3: TGTGCCAGCAGTACAGGGGCCCTCCTGTGGGCTGAAGCTTTCTTT. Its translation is CASSTGALLWAEAFF.

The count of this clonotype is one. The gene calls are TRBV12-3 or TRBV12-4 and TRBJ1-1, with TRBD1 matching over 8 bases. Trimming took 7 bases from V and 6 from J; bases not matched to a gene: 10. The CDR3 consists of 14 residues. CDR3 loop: CASKHSGGSAEAFF. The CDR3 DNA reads TGTGCCAGCAAGCACTCAGGGGGCAGCGCTGAAGCTTTCTTT.

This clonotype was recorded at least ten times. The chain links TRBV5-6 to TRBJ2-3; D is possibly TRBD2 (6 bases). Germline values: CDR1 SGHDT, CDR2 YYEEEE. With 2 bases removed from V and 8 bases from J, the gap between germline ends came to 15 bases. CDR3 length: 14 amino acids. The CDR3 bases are TGTGCCAGCAGCTTTCGGGCCCTAGCGACTACGCAGTATTTT. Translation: CASSFRALATTQYF.

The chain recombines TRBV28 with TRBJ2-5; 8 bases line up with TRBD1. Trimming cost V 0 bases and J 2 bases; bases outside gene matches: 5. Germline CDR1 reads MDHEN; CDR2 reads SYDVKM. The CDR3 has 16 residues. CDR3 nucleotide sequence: TGTGCCAGCAGTTTATGGGTCAGGGGGCGACAAGAGACCCAGTACTTC. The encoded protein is CASSLWVRGRQETQYF.

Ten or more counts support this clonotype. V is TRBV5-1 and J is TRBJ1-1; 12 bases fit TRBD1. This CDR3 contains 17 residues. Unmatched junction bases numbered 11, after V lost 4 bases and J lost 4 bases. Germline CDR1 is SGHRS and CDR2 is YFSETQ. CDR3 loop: CASSPGQGALLGTEAFF. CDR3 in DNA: TGCGCCAGCAGCCCGGGACAGGGGGCGCTTCTCGGCACTGAAGCTTTCTTT.

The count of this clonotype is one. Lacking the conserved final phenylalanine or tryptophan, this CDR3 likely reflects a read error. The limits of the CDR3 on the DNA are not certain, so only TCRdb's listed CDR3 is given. CDR3 in amino acids: CASSYRGPLHFGN. This chain connects TRBV6-5 to TRBJ2-5; the table names TRBD2, a call not compared with the DNA. Inclusive of both ends, the CDR3 amounts to 13 amino acids. Per germline, CDR1 MNHEY and CDR2 SVGAGI.

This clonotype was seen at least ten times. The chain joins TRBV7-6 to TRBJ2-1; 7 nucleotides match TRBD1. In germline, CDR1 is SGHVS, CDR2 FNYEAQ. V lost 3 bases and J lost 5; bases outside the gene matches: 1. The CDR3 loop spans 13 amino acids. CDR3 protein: CASSFDRDNEQFF. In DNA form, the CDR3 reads TGTGCCAGCAGCTTCGACAGGGACAATGAGCAGTTCTTC.

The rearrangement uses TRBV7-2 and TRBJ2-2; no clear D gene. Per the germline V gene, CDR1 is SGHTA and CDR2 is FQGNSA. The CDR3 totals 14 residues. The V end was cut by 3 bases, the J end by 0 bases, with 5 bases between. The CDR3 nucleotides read TGTGCCAGCAGCTTGGGTGCGAACACCGGGGAGCTGTTTTTT. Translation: CASSLGANTGELFF.

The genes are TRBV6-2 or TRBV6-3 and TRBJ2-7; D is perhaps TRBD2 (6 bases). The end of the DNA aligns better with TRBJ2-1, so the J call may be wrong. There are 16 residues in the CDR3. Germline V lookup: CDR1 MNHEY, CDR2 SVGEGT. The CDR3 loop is CASSYSRTEAGNEQFF. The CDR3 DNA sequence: TGTGCCAGCAGTTACTCCAGGACTGAGGCGGGGAATGAGCAGTTCTTC.

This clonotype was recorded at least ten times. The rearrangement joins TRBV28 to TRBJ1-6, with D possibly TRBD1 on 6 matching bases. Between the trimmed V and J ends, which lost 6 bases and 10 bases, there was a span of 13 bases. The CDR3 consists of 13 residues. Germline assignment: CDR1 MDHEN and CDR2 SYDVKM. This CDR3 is CASRRGLGSPLHF. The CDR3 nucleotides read TGTGCCAGCAGGCGGGGGCTGGGGTCACCCCTCCACTTT.

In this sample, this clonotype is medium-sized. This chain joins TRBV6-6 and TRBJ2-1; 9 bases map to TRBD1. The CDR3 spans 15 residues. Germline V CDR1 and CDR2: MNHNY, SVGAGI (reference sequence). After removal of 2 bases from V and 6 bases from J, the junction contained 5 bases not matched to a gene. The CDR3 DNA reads TGTGCCAGCAGTTACACCGGGACAGGGAGCAATGAGCAGTTCTTC. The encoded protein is CASSYTGTGSNEQFF.

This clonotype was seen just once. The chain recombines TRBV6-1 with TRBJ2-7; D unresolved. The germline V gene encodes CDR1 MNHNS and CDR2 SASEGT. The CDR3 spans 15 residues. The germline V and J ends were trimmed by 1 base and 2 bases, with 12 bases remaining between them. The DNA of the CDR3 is TGTGCCAGCAGTGAAGGGGCAACGAGAGCCTACGAGCAGTACTTC. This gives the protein CASSEGATRAYEQYF.

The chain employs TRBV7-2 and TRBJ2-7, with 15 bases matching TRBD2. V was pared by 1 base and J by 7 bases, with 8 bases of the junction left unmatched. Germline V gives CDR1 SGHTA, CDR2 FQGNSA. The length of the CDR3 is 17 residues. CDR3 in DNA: TGTGCCAGCAGCTTAGATGGGACTAGCGGGGGGAACAATGAGCAGTACTTC. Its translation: CASSLDGTSGGNNEQYF.

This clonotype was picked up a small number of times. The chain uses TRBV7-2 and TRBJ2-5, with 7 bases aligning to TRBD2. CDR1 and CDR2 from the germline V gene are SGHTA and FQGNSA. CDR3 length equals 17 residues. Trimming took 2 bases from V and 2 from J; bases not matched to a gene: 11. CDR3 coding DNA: TGTGCCAGCAGCTTAAGCGCCCCTGGGGGAGGGCAAGAGACCCAGTACTTC. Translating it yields CASSLSAPGGGQETQYF. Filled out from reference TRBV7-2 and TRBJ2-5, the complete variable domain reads GAGVSQSPSNKVTEKGKDVELRCDPISGHTALYWYRQSLGQGLEFLIYFQGNSAPDKSGLPSDRFSAERTGGSVSTLTIQRTQQEDSAVYLCASSLSAPGGGQETQYFGPGTRLLVL.

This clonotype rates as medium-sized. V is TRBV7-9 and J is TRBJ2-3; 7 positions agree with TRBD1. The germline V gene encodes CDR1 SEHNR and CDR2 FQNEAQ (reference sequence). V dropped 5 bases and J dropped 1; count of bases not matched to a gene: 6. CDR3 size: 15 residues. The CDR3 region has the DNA TGTGCCAGCAGCCCCAGACAGGGAGGCACAGATACGCAGTATTTT. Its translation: CASSPRQGGTDTQYF. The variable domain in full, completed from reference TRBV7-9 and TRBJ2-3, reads DTGVSQNPRHKITKRGQNVTFRCDPISEHNRLYWYRQTLGQGPEFLTYFQNEAQLEKSRLLSDRFSAERPKGSFSTLEIQRTEQGDSAMYLCASSPRQGGTDTQYFGPGTRLTVL.

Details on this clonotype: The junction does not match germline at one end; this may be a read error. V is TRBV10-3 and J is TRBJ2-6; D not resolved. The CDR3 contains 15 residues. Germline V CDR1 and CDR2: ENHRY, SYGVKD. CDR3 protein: CAISLSGSGTNVLTF. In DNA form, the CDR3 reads TGTGCCATCAGTCTTAGTGGCTCTGGGACCAACGTCCTGACTTTC.

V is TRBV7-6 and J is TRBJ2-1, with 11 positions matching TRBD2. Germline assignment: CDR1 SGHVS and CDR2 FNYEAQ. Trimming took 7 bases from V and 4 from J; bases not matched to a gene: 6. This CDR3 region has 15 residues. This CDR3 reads CASTSSGRSYNEQFF. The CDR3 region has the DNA TGTGCCAGCACGTCTAGCGGGAGGAGTTACAATGAGCAGTTCTTC.

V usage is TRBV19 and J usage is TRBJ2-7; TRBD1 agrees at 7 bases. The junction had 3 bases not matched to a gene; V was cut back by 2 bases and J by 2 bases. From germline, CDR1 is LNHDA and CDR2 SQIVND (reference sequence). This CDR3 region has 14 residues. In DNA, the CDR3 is TGTGCCAGTAGTATACAAGGGACAGCCTACGAGCAGTACTTC. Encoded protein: CASSIQGTAYEQYF. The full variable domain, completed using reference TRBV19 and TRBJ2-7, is DGGITQSPKYLFRKEGQNVTLSCEQNLNHDAMYWYRQDPGQGLRLIYYSQIVNDFQKGDIAEGYSVSREKKESFPLTVTSAQKNPTAFYLCASSIQGTAYEQYFGPGTRLTVT.

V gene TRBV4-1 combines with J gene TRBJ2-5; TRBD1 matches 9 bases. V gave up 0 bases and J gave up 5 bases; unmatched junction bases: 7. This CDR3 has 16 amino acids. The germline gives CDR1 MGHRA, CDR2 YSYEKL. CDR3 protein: CASSQDPGTGSETQYF. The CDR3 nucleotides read TGCGCCAGCAGCCAAGACCCCGGGACAGGGAGTGAGACCCAGTACTTC.

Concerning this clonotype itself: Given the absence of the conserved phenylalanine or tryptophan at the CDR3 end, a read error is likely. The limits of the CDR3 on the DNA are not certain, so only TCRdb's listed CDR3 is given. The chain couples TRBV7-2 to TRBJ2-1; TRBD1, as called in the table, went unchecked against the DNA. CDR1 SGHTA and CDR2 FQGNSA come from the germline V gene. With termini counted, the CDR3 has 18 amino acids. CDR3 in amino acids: CASSLGWAGGNSPLHFGN.

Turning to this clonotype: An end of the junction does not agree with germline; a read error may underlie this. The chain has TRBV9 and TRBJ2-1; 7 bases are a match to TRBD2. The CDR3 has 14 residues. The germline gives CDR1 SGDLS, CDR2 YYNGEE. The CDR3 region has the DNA TGTGCCAGCAGCGTAGGAGGGGAGGGTTCACCCCTCCACTTC. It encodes CASSVGGEGSPLHF.

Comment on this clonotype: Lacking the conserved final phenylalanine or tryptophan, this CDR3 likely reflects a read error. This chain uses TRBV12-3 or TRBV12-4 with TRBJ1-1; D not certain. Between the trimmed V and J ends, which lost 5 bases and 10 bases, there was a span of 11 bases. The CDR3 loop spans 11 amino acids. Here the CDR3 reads CASSLLRAAFC. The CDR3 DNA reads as TGTGCCAGCAGTCTCCTCCGGGCAGCTTTCTGT.

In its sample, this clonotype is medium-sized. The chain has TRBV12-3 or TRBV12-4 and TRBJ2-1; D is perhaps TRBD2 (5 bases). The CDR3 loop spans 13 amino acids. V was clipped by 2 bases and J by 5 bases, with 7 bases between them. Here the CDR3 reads CASSLKRNNEQFF. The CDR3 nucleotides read TGTGCCAGCAGTTTAAAGCGGAACAATGAGCAGTTCTTC.

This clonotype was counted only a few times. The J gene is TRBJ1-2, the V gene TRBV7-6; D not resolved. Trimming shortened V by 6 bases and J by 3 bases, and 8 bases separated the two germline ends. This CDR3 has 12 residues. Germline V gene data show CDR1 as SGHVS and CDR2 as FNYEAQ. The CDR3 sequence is CASRVDYYGYTF. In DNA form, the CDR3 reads TGTGCCAGCAGGGTAGACTACTATGGCTACACCTTC.

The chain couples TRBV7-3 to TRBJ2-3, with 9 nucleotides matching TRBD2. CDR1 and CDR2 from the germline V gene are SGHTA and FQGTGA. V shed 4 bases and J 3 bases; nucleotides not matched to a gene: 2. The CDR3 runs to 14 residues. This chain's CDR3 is CASSSGLATDTQYF. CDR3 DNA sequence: TGTGCCAGCAGCTCCGGACTAGCGACAGATACGCAGTATTTT.

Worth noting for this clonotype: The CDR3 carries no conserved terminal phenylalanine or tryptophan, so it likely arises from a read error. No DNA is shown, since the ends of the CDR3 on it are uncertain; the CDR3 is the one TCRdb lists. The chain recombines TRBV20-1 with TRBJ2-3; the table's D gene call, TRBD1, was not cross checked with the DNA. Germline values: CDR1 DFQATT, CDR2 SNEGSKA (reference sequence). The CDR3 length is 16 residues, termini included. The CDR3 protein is CSATGGRVHSPLHFGN.

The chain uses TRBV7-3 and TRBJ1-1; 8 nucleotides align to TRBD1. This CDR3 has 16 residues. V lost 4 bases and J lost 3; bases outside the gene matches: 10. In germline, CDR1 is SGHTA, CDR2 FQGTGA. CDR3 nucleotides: TGTGCCAGCAGCTCCACAGGACAGGGAGGCGACACTGAAGCTTTCTTT. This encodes CASSSTGQGGDTEAFF.

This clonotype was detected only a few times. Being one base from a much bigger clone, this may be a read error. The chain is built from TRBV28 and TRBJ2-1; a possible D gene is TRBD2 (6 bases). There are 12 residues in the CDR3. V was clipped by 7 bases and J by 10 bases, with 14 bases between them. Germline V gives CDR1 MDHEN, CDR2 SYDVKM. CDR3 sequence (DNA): TGTGCCAGCACCAGGGACTCCTACGAGCAGTTCTTC. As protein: CASTRDSYEQFF.